This T cell receptor beta chain came from a study of response to subunit inactivated influenza vaccine. TCRdb re-called the RT-PCR reads with MiXCR, one entry per CDR3 protein. Of more than 450,000 distinct CDR3 sequences in the sample, 12% are singletons; the top ten hold roughly 10%. The germline CDR1 and CDR2 sequences are SGHTA and FQGNSA. Trimming took off 2 bases at V and 2 bases at J, with 12 bases between the two ends. The CDR3 length is 15 residues. Comments on this clonotype: Its specificity is unknown.

Study findings and constraints: It was the authors' suggestion that each seasonal influenza vaccination recruits few new T cells.

The source was PBMCs from blood, collected on the day of vaccination. This chain uses TRBV7-2 with TRBJ2-5; TRBD2 is a possible D gene (5 bases). This clonotype originated in a man aged 45-60 years who received an inactivated influenza vaccine. The CDR3 DNA is TGTGCCAGCAGCTTATACGGCGGAGGACAAGAGACCCAGTACTTC. It translates to CASSLYGGGQETQYF.